Listed below are T cell receptor beta chains from one sample, sequenced in a study of PD-1 blockade in classical Hodgkin lymphoma. The repertoire was sequenced with immunoSEQ multiplex PCR; TCRdb's copy has only in-frame clones and lacks some. This table holds around 36,000 clones, roughly 90% found once. Sequencing was performed on CD4+ T cells from blood, taken at baseline. Receptors were obtained from a human donor with classical Hodgkin lymphoma. Both conserved end residues are part of each CDR3. The order of the fields is V gene, J gene, clone size, D gene, CDR3 protein, CDR3 DNA. The D gene is left open where the match is weak. For some rows the clone size is stated as once, few or many, or as a class when expanded; others skip it.

V gene: TRBV7-7
J gene: TRBJ2-5
clone size: .
D gene: TRBD2
CDR3 protein: CASSHATSPATQYF
CDR3 DNA: TGTGCCAGCAGCCACGCGACTAGCCCCGCTACCCAGTACTTC

V gene: TRBV30
J gene: TRBJ2-7
clone size: .
D gene: TRBD1
CDR3 protein: CAWSAGQGDEQYF
CDR3 DNA: TGTGCCTGGAGTGCGGGACAGGGAGACGAGCAGTACTTC

V gene: TRBV28
J gene: TRBJ1-2
clone size: .
D gene: TRBD1
CDR3 protein: CASSTGTGLGYTF
CDR3 DNA: TGTGCCAGCAGTACCGGGACAGGGTTGGGCTACACCTTC

V gene: TRBV30
J gene: TRBJ2-1
clone size: .
D gene: TRBD1
CDR3 protein: CAWKGTGSGGSYNEQFF
CDR3 DNA: TGTGCCTGGAAGGGGACAGGGTCCGGGGGGTCCTACAATGAGCAGTTCTTC

V gene: TRBV7-8
J gene: TRBJ2-1
clone size: .
D gene: TRBD2
CDR3 protein: CASSLIAGVYNEQFF
CDR3 DNA: TGTGCCAGCAGCTTAATAGCGGGAGTCTACAATGAGCAGTTCTTC

V gene: TRBV30
J gene: TRBJ1-1
clone size: .
D gene: TRBD1
CDR3 protein: CAWSLGILIGTGSTEAFF
CDR3 DNA: TGTGCCTGGAGTCTAGGGATTCTCATTGGGACAGGGAGCACTGAAGCTTTCTTT

V gene: TRBV28
J gene: TRBJ2-5
clone size: .
D gene: .
CDR3 protein: CASGRRIQETQYF
CDR3 DNA: TGTGCCAGCGGCCGACGGATACAAGAGACCCAGTACTTC

V gene: TRBV10-3
J gene: TRBJ2-5
clone size: .
D gene: TRBD1
CDR3 protein: CAIQQGPQETQYF
CDR3 DNA: TGTGCCATCCAACAGGGGCCCCAAGAGACCCAGTACTTC

V gene: TRBV7-7
J gene: TRBJ2-3
clone size: .
D gene: .
CDR3 protein: CASSLSSPPDTQYF
CDR3 DNA: TGTGCCAGCAGCTTAAGCTCTCCCCCAGATACGCAGTATTTT

V gene: TRBV5-1
J gene: TRBJ2-1
clone size: .
D gene: .
CDR3 protein: CASSNYNEQFF
CDR3 DNA: TGCGCCAGCAGCAACTACAATGAGCAGTTCTTC

V gene: TRBV25-1
J gene: TRBJ2-2
clone size: .
D gene: .
CDR3 protein: CASTDGGELFF
CDR3 DNA: TGTGCCAGCACCGACGGCGGGGAGCTGTTTTTT

V gene: TRBV5-1
J gene: TRBJ1-4
clone size: .
D gene: .
CDR3 protein: CASSLLGGSGWGLNEKLFF
CDR3 DNA: TGCGCCAGCAGCTTGCTAGGAGGTTCTGGCTGGGGGCTCAATGAAAAACTGTTTTTT

V gene: TRBV27
J gene: TRBJ2-7
clone size: .
D gene: TRBD2
CDR3 protein: CASSPRPTSGRASPSYEQYF
CDR3 DNA: TGTGCCAGCAGTCCACGGCCGACTAGCGGGAGGGCTTCCCCCTCGTACGAGCAGTACTTC

V gene: TRBV9
J gene: TRBJ2-5
clone size: few
D gene: TRBD2
CDR3 protein: CASSNGMSGTSSHF
CDR3 DNA: TGTGCCAGCAGCAATGGAATGTCCGGGACTAGTTCCCACTTC

V gene: TRBV2
J gene: TRBJ1-2
clone size: .
D gene: TRBD1
CDR3 protein: CASSAEDRVYGYTF
CDR3 DNA: TGTGCCAGCAGTGCAGAAGACAGGGTTTATGGCTACACCTTC

V gene: TRBV20-1
J gene: TRBJ2-1
clone size: .
D gene: .
CDR3 protein: CSALQEYEQFF
CDR3 DNA: TGCAGTGCGCTCCAGGAGTATGAGCAGTTCTTC

V gene: TRBV2
J gene: TRBJ2-7
clone size: .
D gene: TRBD2
CDR3 protein: CASSEVLAGAYEQYF
CDR3 DNA: TGTGCCAGCAGTGAGGTTCTAGCGGGGGCCTACGAGCAGTACTTC

V gene: TRBV7-9
J gene: TRBJ1-4
clone size: .
D gene: .
CDR3 protein: CASSLVGRPGGNEKLFF
CDR3 DNA: TGTGCCAGCAGCTTAGTTGGCAGGCCTGGCGGTAATGAAAAACTGTTTTTT

V gene: TRBV10-2
J gene: TRBJ2-5
clone size: .
D gene: .
CDR3 protein: CASSVGGTQETQYF
CDR3 DNA: TGCGCCAGCAGTGTAGGCGGAACCCAAGAGACCCAGTACTTC

V gene: TRBV10-3
J gene: TRBJ2-7
clone size: .
D gene: TRBD1
CDR3 protein: CAISEWDSFKIYEQYF
CDR3 DNA: TGTGCCATCAGTGAGTGGGACAGTTTTAAGATCTACGAGCAGTACTTC

V gene: TRBV18
J gene: TRBJ2-3
clone size: .
D gene: .
CDR3 protein: CASSYGSGPTDTQYF
CDR3 DNA: TGTGCCAGCTCATACGGTTCAGGTCCCACAGATACGCAGTATTTT

V gene: TRBV11-1
J gene: TRBJ2-5
clone size: once
D gene: .
CDR3 protein: CASTPGETGQETQYF
CDR3 DNA: TGTGCCAGCACGCCGGGTGAGACAGGCCAAGAGACCCAGTACTTC

V gene: TRBV23-1
J gene: TRBJ1-5
clone size: .
D gene: .
CDR3 protein: CASSQKGGNQPQHF
CDR3 DNA: TGCGCCAGCAGTCAAAAGGGGGGAAATCAGCCCCAGCATTTT

V gene: TRBV18
J gene: TRBJ2-1
clone size: .
D gene: TRBD2
CDR3 protein: CASSPLRLAAHNEQFF
CDR3 DNA: TGTGCCAGCTCACCACTGAGACTAGCGGCCCACAATGAGCAGTTCTTC

V gene: TRBV5-8
J gene: TRBJ2-5
clone size: once
D gene: .
CDR3 protein: CASSRRGRETQYF
CDR3 DNA: TGTGCCAGCAGCCGGAGGGGGAGGGAGACCCAGTACTTC

V gene: TRBV15
J gene: TRBJ1-2
clone size: .
D gene: .
CDR3 protein: CATSRDRGRELSTF
CDR3 DNA: TGTGCCACCAGCAGAGATAGAGGCAGGGAGTTAAGCACCTTC

V gene: TRBV5-1
J gene: TRBJ2-6
clone size: .
D gene: .
CDR3 protein: CASSFSGTGANVLTF
CDR3 DNA: TGCGCCAGCAGCTTCTCCGGTACTGGGGCCAACGTCCTGACTTTC

V gene: TRBV5-1
J gene: TRBJ2-5
clone size: .
D gene: TRBD2
CDR3 protein: CASSFASGFQETQYF
CDR3 DNA: TGCGCCAGTAGCTTCGCTAGCGGGTTCCAAGAGACCCAGTACTTC

V gene: TRBV5-1
J gene: TRBJ1-2
clone size: .
D gene: .
CDR3 protein: CASSGGWNYGYTF
CDR3 DNA: TGCGCCAGCAGTGGGGGATGGAACTATGGCTACACCTTC

V gene: TRBV29-1
J gene: TRBJ2-5
clone size: .
D gene: TRBD2
CDR3 protein: CSVELFLTGTSGSQETQYF
CDR3 DNA: TGCAGCGTCGAATTGTTCCTCACCGGGACTAGCGGGAGCCAAGAGACCCAGTACTTC

V gene: TRBV7-8
J gene: TRBJ1-2
clone size: .
D gene: .
CDR3 protein: CASSLERLKLGNYGYTF
CDR3 DNA: TGTGCCAGCAGCTTAGAACGGTTGAAGTTGGGGAACTATGGCTACACCTTC

V gene: TRBV4-2
J gene: TRBJ1-5
clone size: few
D gene: .
CDR3 protein: CASSQVPAPDQPQHF
CDR3 DNA: TGTGCCAGCAGCCAAGTCCCGGCACCCGATCAGCCCCAGCATTTT

V gene: TRBV19
J gene: TRBJ1-2
clone size: .
D gene: .
CDR3 protein: CASNGRPTITGTALSYTF
CDR3 DNA: TGTGCCAGTAATGGGCGTCCTACCATCACAGGCACCGCTTTGAGCTACACCTTC

V gene: TRBV4-1
J gene: TRBJ2-4
clone size: .
D gene: .
CDR3 protein: CASSQVRGRENIQYF
CDR3 DNA: TGCGCCAGCAGCCAAGTTCGGGGCAGAGAAAACATTCAGTACTTC

V gene: TRBV5-5
J gene: TRBJ1-4
clone size: .
D gene: .
CDR3 protein: CASTPTGSEKLFF
CDR3 DNA: TGTGCCAGCACCCCGACAGGTTCCGAAAAACTGTTTTTT

V gene: TRBV5-1
J gene: TRBJ1-1
clone size: once
D gene: TRBD1
CDR3 protein: CASTPERGLSRNTEAFF
CDR3 DNA: TGCGCCAGCACCCCGGAAAGGGGGCTCTCACGTAACACTGAAGCTTTCTTT

V gene: TRBV5-1
J gene: TRBJ2-1
clone size: .
D gene: .
CDR3 protein: CASSSQGGVEQFF
CDR3 DNA: TGCGCCAGCAGCTCCCAGGGGGGTGTTGAGCAGTTCTTC

V gene: TRBV28
J gene: TRBJ1-5
clone size: .
D gene: .
CDR3 protein: CASSFSRYRNQPQHF
CDR3 DNA: TGTGCCAGCAGTTTTTCAAGATACAGGAATCAGCCCCAGCATTTT

V gene: TRBV30
J gene: TRBJ2-2
clone size: .
D gene: .
CDR3 protein: CAWGPGQNTGELFF
CDR3 DNA: TGTGCCTGGGGGCCGGGACAGAACACCGGGGAGCTGTTTTTT

V gene: TRBV6-1
J gene: TRBJ2-3
clone size: .
D gene: .
CDR3 protein: CASTWDRVSTDTQYF
CDR3 DNA: TGTGCCAGCACCTGGGACCGCGTTAGCACAGATACGCAGTATTTT

V gene: TRBV5-6
J gene: TRBJ1-2
clone size: .
D gene: .
CDR3 protein: CASSLTRDTFRLYGYTF
CDR3 DNA: TGTGCCAGCAGCTTAACCCGAGACACCTTTCGTCTCTACGGCTACACCTTC

V gene: TRBV9
J gene: TRBJ2-2
clone size: .
D gene: TRBD2
CDR3 protein: CASSPGTSGGGGELFF
CDR3 DNA: TGTGCCAGCAGCCCCGGGACTAGCGGAGGGGGCGGGGAGCTGTTTTTT

V gene: TRBV5-6
J gene: TRBJ1-3
clone size: few
D gene: .
CDR3 protein: CASSLRESGNTIYF
CDR3 DNA: TGTGCCAGCAGCTTAAGGGAGTCTGGAAACACCATATATTTT

V gene: TRBV7-2
J gene: TRBJ2-5
clone size: .
D gene: .
CDR3 protein: CASSRGLQETQYF
CDR3 DNA: TGTGCCAGCAGCCGCGGGCTCCAAGAGACCCAGTACTTC

V gene: TRBV2
J gene: TRBJ2-3
clone size: .
D gene: TRBD2
CDR3 protein: CASSERGLAGKDTQYF
CDR3 DNA: TGTGCCAGCAGTGAAAGGGGACTAGCGGGAAAAGATACGCAGTATTTT

V gene: TRBV10-3
J gene: TRBJ2-7
clone size: .
D gene: TRBD1
CDR3 protein: CAISEPGQGDEQYF
CDR3 DNA: TGTGCCATCAGTGAGCCGGGACAGGGGGACGAGCAGTACTTC

V gene: TRBV30
J gene: TRBJ2-3
clone size: .
D gene: TRBD2
CDR3 protein: CAWSGAGGADTQYF
CDR3 DNA: TGTGCCTGGAGCGGAGCGGGAGGGGCGGATACGCAGTATTTT

V gene: TRBV5-1
J gene: TRBJ2-3
clone size: .
D gene: .
CDR3 protein: CASSLEPGGGRGTQYF
CDR3 DNA: TGCGCCAGCAGCTTGGAGCCAGGCGGTGGCCGAGGTACGCAGTATTTT

V gene: TRBV7-3
J gene: TRBJ2-1
clone size: .
D gene: TRBD2
CDR3 protein: CASSSPGSGAYNEQFF
CDR3 DNA: TGTGCCAGCAGCTCCCCGGGTAGCGGGGCATACAATGAGCAGTTCTTC